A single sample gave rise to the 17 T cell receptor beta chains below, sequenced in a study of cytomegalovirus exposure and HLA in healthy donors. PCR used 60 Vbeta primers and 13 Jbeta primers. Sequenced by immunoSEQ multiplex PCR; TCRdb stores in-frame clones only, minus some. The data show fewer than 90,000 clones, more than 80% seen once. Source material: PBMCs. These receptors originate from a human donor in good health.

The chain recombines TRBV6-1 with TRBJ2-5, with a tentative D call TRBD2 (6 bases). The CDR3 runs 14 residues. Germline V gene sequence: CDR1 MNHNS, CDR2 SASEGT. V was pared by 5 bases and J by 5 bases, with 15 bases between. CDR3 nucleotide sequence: TGTGCCAGCAGTTTCGGGGGTGGTAGGGAGACCCAGTACTTC. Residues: CASSFGGGRETQYF.

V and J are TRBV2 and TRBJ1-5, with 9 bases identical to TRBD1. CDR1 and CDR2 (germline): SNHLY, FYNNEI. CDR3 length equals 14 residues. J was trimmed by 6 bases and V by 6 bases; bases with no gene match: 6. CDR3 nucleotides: TGTGCCAGCAGAAAGGGACAGGGTGGTCAGCCCCAGCATTTT. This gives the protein CASRKGQGGQPQHF.

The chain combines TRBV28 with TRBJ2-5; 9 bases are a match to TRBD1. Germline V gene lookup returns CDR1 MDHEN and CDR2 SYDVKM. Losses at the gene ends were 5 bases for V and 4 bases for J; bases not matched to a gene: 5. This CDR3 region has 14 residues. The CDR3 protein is CASSQMTGGETQYF. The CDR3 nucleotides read TGTGCCAGCAGTCAAATGACAGGGGGAGAGACCCAGTACTTC.

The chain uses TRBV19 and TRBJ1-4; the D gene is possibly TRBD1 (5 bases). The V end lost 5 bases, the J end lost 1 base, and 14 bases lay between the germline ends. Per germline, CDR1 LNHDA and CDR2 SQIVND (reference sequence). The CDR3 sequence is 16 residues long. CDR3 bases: TGTGCCAGTAGTGGAAGGGGTGTGGGAACTAATGAAAAACTGTTTTTT. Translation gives CASSGRGVGTNEKLFF.

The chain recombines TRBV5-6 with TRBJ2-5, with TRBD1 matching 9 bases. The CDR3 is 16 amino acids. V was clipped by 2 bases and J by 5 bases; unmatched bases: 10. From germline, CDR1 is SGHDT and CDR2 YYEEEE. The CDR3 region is CASSFLTGGEGETQYF. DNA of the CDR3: TGTGCCAGCAGCTTCCTGACAGGGGGAGAGGGCGAGACCCAGTACTTC.

Here the CDR3 reads CASSEGSGGGVSYEQYF. CDR3 sequence (DNA): TGTGCCAGCAGTGAAGGGTCGGGAGGGGGCGTTTCCTACGAGCAGTACTTC. V and J are TRBV6-1 and TRBJ2-7; tentatively, D is TRBD2 (8 bases). There are 17 residues in the CDR3. Trimming stripped 1 base from V and 1 base from J, with 17 bases between. CDR1 and CDR2 (germline): MNHNS, SASEGT.

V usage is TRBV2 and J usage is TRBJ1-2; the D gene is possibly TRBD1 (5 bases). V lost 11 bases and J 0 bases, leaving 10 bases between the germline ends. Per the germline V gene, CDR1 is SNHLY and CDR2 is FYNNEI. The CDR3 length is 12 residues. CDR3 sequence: CAGQTANYGYTF. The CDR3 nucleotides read TGTGCCGGCCAGACAGCTAACTATGGCTACACCTTC.

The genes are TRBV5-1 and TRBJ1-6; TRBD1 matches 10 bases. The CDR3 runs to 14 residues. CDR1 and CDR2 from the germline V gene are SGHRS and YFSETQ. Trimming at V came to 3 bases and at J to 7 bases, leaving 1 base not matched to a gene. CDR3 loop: CASSWDRGNSPLHF. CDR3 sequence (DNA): TGCGCCAGCAGCTGGGACAGGGGAAATTCACCCCTCCACTTT.

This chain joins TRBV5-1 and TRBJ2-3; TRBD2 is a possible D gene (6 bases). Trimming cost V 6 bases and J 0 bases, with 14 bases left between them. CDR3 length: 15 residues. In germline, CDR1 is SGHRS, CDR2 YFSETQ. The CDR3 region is CASKGGDLSTDTQYF. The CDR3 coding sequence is TGCGCCAGCAAAGGCGGGGATCTAAGCACAGATACGCAGTATTTT.

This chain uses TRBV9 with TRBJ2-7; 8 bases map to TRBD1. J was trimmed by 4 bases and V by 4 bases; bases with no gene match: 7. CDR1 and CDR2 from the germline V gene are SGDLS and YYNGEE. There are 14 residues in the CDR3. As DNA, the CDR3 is TGTGCCAGCAGCCAACAGGGGGATAGGTACGAGCAGTACTTC. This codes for CASSQQGDRYEQYF. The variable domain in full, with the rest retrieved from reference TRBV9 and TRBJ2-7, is DSGVTQTPKHLITATGQRVTLRCSPRSGDLSVYWYQQSLDQGLQFLIQYYNGEERAKGNILERFSAQQFPDLHSELNLSSLELGDSALYFCASSQQGDRYEQYFGPGTRLTVT.

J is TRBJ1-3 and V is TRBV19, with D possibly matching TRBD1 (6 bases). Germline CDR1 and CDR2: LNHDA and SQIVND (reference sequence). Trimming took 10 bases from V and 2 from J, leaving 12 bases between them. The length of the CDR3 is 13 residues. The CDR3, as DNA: TGTGCCACCGGGGGGGCGACTGGAAACACCATATATTTT. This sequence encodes CATGGATGNTIYF.

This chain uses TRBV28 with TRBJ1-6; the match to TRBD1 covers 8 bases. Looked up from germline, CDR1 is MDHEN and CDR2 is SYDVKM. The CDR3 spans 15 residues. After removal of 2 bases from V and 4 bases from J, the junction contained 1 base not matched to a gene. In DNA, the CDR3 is TGTGCCAGCAGTTTAAGACAGGGGTATAATTCACCCCTCCACTTT. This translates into CASSLRQGYNSPLHF.

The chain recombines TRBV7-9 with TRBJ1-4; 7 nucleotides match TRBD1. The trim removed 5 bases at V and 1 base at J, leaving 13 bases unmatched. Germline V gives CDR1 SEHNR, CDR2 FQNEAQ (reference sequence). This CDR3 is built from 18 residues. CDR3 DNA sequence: TGTGCCAGCAGCCTACGAGGGGGCGGGGTGGAAACTAATGAAAAACTGTTTTTT. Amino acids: CASSLRGGGVETNEKLFF. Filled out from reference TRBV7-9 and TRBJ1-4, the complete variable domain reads DTGVSQNPRHKITKRGQNVTFRCDPISEHNRLYWYRQTLGQGPEFLTYFQNEAQLEKSRLLSDRFSAERPKGSFSTLEIQRTEQGDSAMYLCASSLRGGGVETNEKLFFGSGTQLSVL.

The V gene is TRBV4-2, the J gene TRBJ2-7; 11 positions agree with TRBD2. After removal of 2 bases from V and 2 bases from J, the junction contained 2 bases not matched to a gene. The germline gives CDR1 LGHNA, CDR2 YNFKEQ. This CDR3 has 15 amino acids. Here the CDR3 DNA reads TGTGCCAGCAGCCAAACTAGCGGGGGCCCCTACGAGCAGTACTTC. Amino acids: CASSQTSGGPYEQYF.

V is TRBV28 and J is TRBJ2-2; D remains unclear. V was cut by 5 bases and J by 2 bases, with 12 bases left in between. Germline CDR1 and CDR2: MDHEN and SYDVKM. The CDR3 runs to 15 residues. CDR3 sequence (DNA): TGTGCCAGCAGTCCTTCGAGTTTCAACACCGGGGAGCTGTTTTTT. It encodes CASSPSSFNTGELFF.

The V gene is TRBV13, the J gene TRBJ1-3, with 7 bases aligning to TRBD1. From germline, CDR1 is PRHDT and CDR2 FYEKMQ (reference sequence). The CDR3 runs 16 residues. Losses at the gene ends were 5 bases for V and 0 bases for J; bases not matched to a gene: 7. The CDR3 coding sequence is TGTGCCAGCAGCGTCTACAGGGGCAGCTCTGGAAACACCATATATTTT. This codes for CASSVYRGSSGNTIYF.

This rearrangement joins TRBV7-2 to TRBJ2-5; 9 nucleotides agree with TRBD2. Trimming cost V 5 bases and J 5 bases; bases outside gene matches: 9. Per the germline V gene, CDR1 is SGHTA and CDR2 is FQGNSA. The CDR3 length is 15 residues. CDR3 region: CASSHTAGGGETQYF. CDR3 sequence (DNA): TGTGCCAGCAGCCATACAGCGGGGGGAGGTGAGACCCAGTACTTC.